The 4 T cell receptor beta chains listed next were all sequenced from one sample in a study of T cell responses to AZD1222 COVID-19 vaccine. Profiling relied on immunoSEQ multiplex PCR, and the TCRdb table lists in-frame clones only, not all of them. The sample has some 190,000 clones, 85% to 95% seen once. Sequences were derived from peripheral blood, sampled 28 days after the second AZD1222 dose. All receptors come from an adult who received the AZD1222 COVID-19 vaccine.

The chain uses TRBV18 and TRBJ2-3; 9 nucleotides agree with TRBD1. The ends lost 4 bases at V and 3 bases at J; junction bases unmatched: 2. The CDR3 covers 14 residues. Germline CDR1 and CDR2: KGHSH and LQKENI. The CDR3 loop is CASSLQGATDTQYF. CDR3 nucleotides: TGTGCCAGCTCACTACAGGGGGCTACAGATACGCAGTATTTT.

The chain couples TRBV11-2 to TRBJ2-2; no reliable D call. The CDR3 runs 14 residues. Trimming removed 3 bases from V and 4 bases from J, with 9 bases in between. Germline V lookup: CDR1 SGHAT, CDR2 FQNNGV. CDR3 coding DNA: TGTGCCAGCAGCTTTCGTAGTGCCACCGGGGAGCTGTTTTTT. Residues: CASSFRSATGELFF.

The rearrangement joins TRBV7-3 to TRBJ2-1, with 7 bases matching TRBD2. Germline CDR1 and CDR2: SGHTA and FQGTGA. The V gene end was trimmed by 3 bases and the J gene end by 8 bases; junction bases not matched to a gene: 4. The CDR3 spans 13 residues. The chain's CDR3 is CASSLFLADEQFF. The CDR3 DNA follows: TGTGCCAGCAGCTTGTTCCTAGCGGATGAGCAGTTCTTC.

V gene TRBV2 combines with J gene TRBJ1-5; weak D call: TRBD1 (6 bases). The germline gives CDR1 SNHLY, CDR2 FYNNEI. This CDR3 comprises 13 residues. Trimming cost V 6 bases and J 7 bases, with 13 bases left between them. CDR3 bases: TGTGCCAGCAGGGGGACATCAGAACAGCCCCAGCATTTT. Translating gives CASRGTSEQPQHF.